This TCR beta chain was identified in a study of tumor-infiltrating lymphocytes in primary liver carcinoma. Overall study context: The study enrolled male and female patients aged 30 to 69 years.

This clonotype was seen a handful of times. The CDR3 consists of 14 residues. V lost 4 bases to trimming and J lost 6 bases; unmatched junction nucleotides: 7. Using a constant-region primer together with ProtoScript II reverse transcriptase, TCR beta cDNA was made from around 500 ng of total RNA. For TCR beta, libraries were produced by three nested multiplex PCR rounds using slightly modified ARM-PCR. PCR rounds one and two used TRBV1-TRBV30 forward primers with a C-beta reverse primer for 10 cycles each. TCRdb re-analysed the multiplex PCR reads in MiXCR, keeping a single row per CDR3 protein. The repertoire holds roughly 120,000 distinct CDR3 sequences, with 55% to 65% as singletons. Taking about 20-31 mg of unsorted bulk tissue, the authors co-extracted RNA and DNA. Primary liver carcinoma, confirmed by histopathology, was surgically resected.

Input material: liver tumor tissue from sampling region 1. Subset specified: tumor region T1, superior pole. The clonotype originates from an older woman with primary liver carcinoma and hepatitis B virus infection. This chain joins TRBV23-1 and TRBJ1-2, with 8 bases fitting TRBD1. TRBV23-1 counts as an open reading frame of uncertain function. The CDR3 nucleotides read TGCGCCAGCAGTCCCGGACAGGGAGGGAATGGCTACACCTTC. It codes for CASSPGQGGNGYTF.